Listed here are 24 T cell receptor beta chains from one sample, sequenced in a study of T cell responses to AZD1222 COVID-19 vaccine. TCRdb's copy holds only in-frame clones and misses some; the assay was immunoSEQ multiplex PCR. The sample contains roughly 150,000 clones, around nine tenths of which appear only once. Material: peripheral blood, obtained 28 days after the second AZD1222 dose. Receptors were obtained from an adult who received the AZD1222 COVID-19 vaccine.

A note on this clone: One end of the junction is discordant with germline, which a read error may explain. The chain recombines TRBV5-6 with TRBJ2-7; TRBD1 agrees at 7 bases. CDR3 length: 16 residues. Germline V gene lookup returns CDR1 SGHDT and CDR2 YYEEEE. The CDR3 DNA sequence: TGTGCCAGCAGCTTAGGATTAGGGGGCCGATTCTACAAGCAGTACTTC. Translation gives CASSLGLGGRFYKQYF.

V usage is TRBV6-6 and J usage is TRBJ1-1, with D unresolved. The germline V gene has CDR1 MNHNY and CDR2 SVGAGI (reference sequence). Trimming stripped 5 bases from V and 2 bases from J, with 6 bases between. The CDR3 runs to 12 residues. The CDR3 sequence is CASSLLNTEAFF. The CDR3 DNA follows: TGTGCCAGCAGTCTCCTAAACACTGAAGCTTTCTTT.

This chain connects TRBV5-4 to TRBJ2-7; 15 bases are shared with TRBD2. V shed 4 bases, J shed 2 bases, and the junction held 10 bases outside the gene matches. The CDR3 loop spans 18 amino acids. From germline, CDR1 is SGHNT and CDR2 YYREEE (reference sequence). CDR3 coding DNA: TGTGCCAGCAGCAAAATGGGACTAGCGGGGGGTAGGGCCTACGAGCAGTACTTC. Translating it yields CASSKMGLAGGRAYEQYF.

This chain joins TRBV5-5 and TRBJ2-7, with D possibly being TRBD1 or TRBD2 (6 bases each). This CDR3 has 15 residues. Trimming stripped 0 bases from V and 4 bases from J, with 14 bases between. Germline V gene sequence: CDR1 SGHKS, CDR2 YYEKEE (reference sequence). CDR3 sequence reads: CASSLALRGGYEQYF. CDR3 DNA sequence: TGTGCCAGCAGCTTGGCCCTAAGAGGGGGGTACGAGCAGTACTTC.

The sample holds many counts of this clone. The chain combines TRBV5-1 with TRBJ1-1, with no clear D. The CDR3 spans 13 residues. V lost 4 bases and J 6 bases, leaving 13 bases between the germline ends. The germline V gene encodes CDR1 SGHRS and CDR2 YFSETQ. The CDR3 bases are TGCGCCAGCAGCGGGCCGGGCGGGGCTGAAGCTTTCTTT. It is translated as CASSGPGGAEAFF.

The V and J genes are TRBV10-3 and TRBJ2-1; 16 bases agree with TRBD2. The CDR3 sequence is 17 residues long. With 6 bases clipped from V and 9 bases from J, the junction kept 11 bases outside the gene matches. Germline V gene data show CDR1 as ENHRY and CDR2 as SYGVKD. DNA of the CDR3: TGTGCCATCAGCGGTACCGGGACTAGCGGGGGGGCCGGTGAGCAGTTCTTC. It codes for CAISGTGTSGGAGEQFF.

The chain joins TRBV2 to TRBJ1-3; D not resolved. Germline lookup yields CDR1 SNHLY and CDR2 FYNNEI. This CDR3 has 15 residues. Trimming left V 3 bases short and J 2 bases short, with 11 bases between. The CDR3 sequence is CASSDLSTPGNTIYF. CDR3 DNA: TGTGCCAGCAGTGATCTCTCAACCCCTGGAAACACCATATATTTT.

The chain combines TRBV12-3 or TRBV12-4 with TRBJ2-1; possibly TRBD2 for D (7 bases). The CDR3 sequence is 13 residues long. Trimming took 3 bases from V and 7 from J, leaving 10 bases between them. The CDR3 reads CASSFRGGNEQFF. The CDR3 DNA reads as TGTGCCAGCAGTTTCAGGGGAGGGAATGAGCAGTTCTTC.

The genes are TRBV10-3 and TRBJ2-5; D not certain. The length of the CDR3 is 15 residues. Trimming stripped 2 bases from V and 0 bases from J, with 10 bases between. Germline CDR1 is ENHRY and CDR2 is SYGVKD. CDR3 in DNA: TGTGCCATCAGTGAGCGTCGGCTGTACCAAGAGACCCAGTACTTC. Protein product: CAISERRLYQETQYF.

The genes are TRBV19 and TRBJ1-1; D not resolved. Trimming cost V 3 bases and J 5 bases, with 16 bases left between them. Germline V lookup: CDR1 LNHDA, CDR2 SQIVND (reference sequence). The CDR3 runs 15 residues. The CDR3 nucleotides read TGTGCCAGTAGTATGATAACGCCAGGCCGGACTGAAGCTTTCTTT. Translated, it gives CASSMITPGRTEAFF.

The table lists this clone with a count of one. V usage is TRBV5-1 and J usage is TRBJ2-3; tentatively, D is TRBD2 (5 bases). The length of the CDR3 is 15 residues. Trimming pared 0 bases from V and 2 bases from J, leaving 10 bases between. Germline V gives CDR1 SGHRS, CDR2 YFSETQ. The CDR3 spells CASSLASRATDTQYF. Written as DNA, the CDR3 is TGCGCCAGCAGCTTGGCCTCGCGGGCCACAGATACGCAGTATTTT.

The chain recombines TRBV5-5 with TRBJ1-1, with a possible D match to TRBD1 (6 bases). The germline V gene encodes CDR1 SGHKS and CDR2 YYEKEE (reference sequence). The CDR3 length is 15 residues. Trimming removed 3 bases from V and 1 base from J, with 13 bases in between. Here the CDR3 reads CASSSTGNANTEAFF. The CDR3, as DNA: TGTGCCAGCAGCTCGACAGGTAATGCGAACACTGAAGCTTTCTTT.

V usage is TRBV6-1 and J usage is TRBJ1-1; the D is unclear. Trimming took 1 base from V and 7 from J, leaving 22 bases between them. Germline CDR1 reads MNHNS; CDR2 reads SASEGT. The CDR3 runs 17 residues. The CDR3 region has the DNA TGTGCCAGCAGTGAAGGGGCGAGCACTGCCTTCGGGTATGAAGCTTTCTTT. Its translation is CASSEGASTAFGYEAFF.

The chain links TRBV4-3 to TRBJ1-2; TRBD1 matches 12 bases. Trimming at V came to 6 bases and at J to 7 bases, leaving 9 bases not matched to a gene. This CDR3 is built from 15 residues. The germline CDR1 and CDR2 sequences are LGHNA and YSLEER. CDR3 bases: TGCGCCAGCAGTTCCCCGGGACAGGGGGCGCCTGGCTACACCTTC. This translates into CASSSPGQGAPGYTF.

This clone appeared a single time. The chain carries TRBV6-5 and TRBJ1-2; D gene ambiguous. Between the trimmed V and J ends, which lost 0 bases and 6 bases, there was a span of 11 bases. The CDR3 is made up of 14 amino acids. The germline CDR1 and CDR2 sequences are MNHEY and SVGAGI. The DNA for the CDR3 is TGTGCCAGCAGTTACTCGATGTTAGGGAATGGCTACACCTTC. The encoded protein is CASSYSMLGNGYTF.

The genes are TRBV7-2 and TRBJ1-4; D ambiguous. Trimming stripped 1 base from V and 7 bases from J, with 10 bases between. Germline V gives CDR1 SGHTA, CDR2 FQGNSA. This CDR3 comprises 14 residues. CDR3 protein: CASSLGGVGEKLFF. The CDR3 DNA reads as TGTGCCAGCAGCTTAGGGGGTGTGGGTGAAAAACTGTTTTTT.

In this sample, this clone turned up once. The chain recombines TRBV7-8 with TRBJ1-2; 7 bases are shared with TRBD1. From germline, CDR1 is SGHVS and CDR2 FQNEAQ. J was trimmed by 2 bases and V by 4 bases; bases with no gene match: 4. This CDR3 has 14 residues. The CDR3 coding sequence is TGTGCCAGCAGCTCTTTCAGGGGGAACTATGGCTACACCTTC. This sequence encodes CASSSFRGNYGYTF.

This clone appeared once. The rearrangement uses TRBV18 and TRBJ1-5, with 8 bases that match TRBD1. CDR1 and CDR2 (germline): KGHSH, LQKENI. This CDR3 has 16 residues. The trim removed 6 bases at V and 2 bases at J, leaving 9 bases unmatched. The CDR3 loop reads CASSQAGGGRNQPQHF. CDR3 DNA sequence: TGTGCCAGCTCTCAAGCAGGGGGCGGGCGCAATCAGCCCCAGCATTTT.

The chain recombines TRBV10-2 with TRBJ2-7, with D possibly TRBD2 on 6 matching bases. The V gene's germline CDR1 is WSHSY and CDR2 SAAADI. This CDR3 spans 15 amino acids. The V and J ends lost 10 bases and 5 bases respectively, with 24 bases between them. The DNA of the CDR3 is TGCGCCACCAATCTAAGACTAGTTTCAATCAACGAGCAGTACTTC. Protein: CATNLRLVSINEQYF.

As DNA, the CDR3 is TGTGCCAGCAGCGCTTCGGGACATTCTAATGAAAAACTGTTTTTT. This gives the protein CASSASGHSNEKLFF. V is TRBV9 and J is TRBJ1-4, with D possibly matching TRBD1 (6 bases). V was trimmed by 3 bases and J by 3 bases, leaving 12 bases between them. This CDR3 is 15 amino acids long. CDR1 is SGDLS, CDR2 YYNGEE, per germline.

The chain joins TRBV5-5 to TRBJ2-7; 7 bases map to TRBD2. J lost 3 bases, V lost 2 bases, and 5 bases had no gene match. CDR1 SGHKS and CDR2 YYEKEE come from the germline V gene (reference sequence). The CDR3 runs to 14 residues. CDR3 region: CASSLAGLVYEQYF. Written as DNA, the CDR3 is TGTGCCAGCAGCTTAGCGGGGCTGGTCTACGAGCAGTACTTC. Full variable domain (outside the CDR3, taken from reference TRBV5-5 and TRBJ2-7): DAGVTQSPTHLIKTRGQQVTLRCSPISGHKSVSWYQQVLGQGPQFIFQYYEKEERGRGNFPDRFSARQFPNYSSELNVNALLLGDSALYLCASSLAGLVYEQYFGPGTRLTVT.

V usage is TRBV7-9 and J usage is TRBJ1-3; D remains ambiguous. Trimming removed 4 bases from V and 0 bases from J, with 13 bases in between. The germline gives CDR1 SEHNR, CDR2 FQNEAQ (reference sequence). The CDR3 covers 16 residues. CDR3 loop: CASSSYRTASGNTIYF. The DNA for the CDR3 is TGTGCCAGCAGCTCCTACCGTACAGCCTCTGGAAACACCATATATTTT.

J is TRBJ2-3 and V is TRBV2; 8 nucleotides line up with TRBD1. The germline V gene encodes CDR1 SNHLY and CDR2 FYNNEI. Unmatched junction bases numbered 10, after V lost 7 bases and J lost 4 bases. This CDR3 spans 15 amino acids. CDR3 sequence (DNA): TGTGCCAGCACTAAGGACAGGGTCCGTGCAGATACGCAGTATTTT. It is translated as CASTKDRVRADTQYF.

This chain joins TRBV7-9 and TRBJ2-5; D is perhaps TRBD1 (6 bases). Germline CDR1 is SEHNR and CDR2 is FQNEAQ (reference sequence). The CDR3 runs to 14 residues. V lost 4 bases and J lost 5, with 14 bases in between. The DNA of the CDR3 is TGTGCCAGCAGCTCACAGGGTTTTTGGGAGACCCAGTACTTC. Translation: CASSSQGFWETQYF.